This is a list of T cell receptor beta chains from one sample in a study of T cells in Graves' hyperthyroidism and ophthalmopathy. TCRdb passed the multiplex PCR reads through MiXCR, listing each CDR3 protein once. The table records around 600,000 distinct CDR3 sequences, approximately 14% of them present only once. Sequenced material: blood. These receptors came from a woman between 25 and 40 years old with Graves' hyperthyroidism. The conserved cysteine and the conserved F or W are not part of the CDR3 here. Fields, in order: clone size, V gene, J gene, CDR3 protein. Clone sizes are given selectively: once, few, many, or a class where the clone is expanded.

NA	TRBV6-2/TRBV6-3	TRBJ2-3	ASSQTGASTDTQY
many	TRBV4-2	TRBJ2-3	ASSRSGASTDTQY
many	TRBV29-1	TRBJ2-1	SVVAGTIYNEQF
NA	TRBV9	TRBJ2-1	ASSRLGFEQF
few	TRBV2	TRBJ2-7	ASSEADPDEQY
many	TRBV20-1	TRBJ2-1	SAREGASGFLRQF
many	TRBV12-3/TRBV12-4	TRBJ2-7	ASRWAGQGAYEQY
many	TRBV18	TRBJ1-1	ASSPLEIRELNTEAF
many	TRBV3-1	TRBJ2-3	ASSQVAGGMGSDTQY
many	TRBV5-1	TRBJ1-5	ASSLEGQPQH
many	TRBV30	TRBJ1-5	AWTLGGRGNQPQH
few	TRBV20-1	TRBJ2-7	SAKVAGTGHEQY
few	TRBV11-1	TRBJ2-1	ATGLAVYNEQF
many	TRBV20-1	TRBJ1-2	SAAGQTDIYGYT
few	TRBV7-8	TRBJ2-7	ASSFTSGNYEQY